This T cell receptor (beta chain) was sequenced for a study of cytomegalovirus exposure and HLA in healthy donors. CDR3 length equals 14 residues. Germline values: CDR1 SGHRS, CDR2 YFSETQ. Trimming stripped 4 bases from V and 4 bases from J, with 15 bases between. Using immunoSEQ multiplex PCR, the repertoire was profiled, and TCRdb retains in-frame clones only, with some absent. The table includes some 180,000 clones, about 89% detected once. This sequence joins TRBV5-1 and TRBJ2-7, with D perhaps assigned TRBD1 or TRBD2 (5 bases each). This TCR derives from a man younger than 40 in good health and CMV-seropositive. Sequenced input: PBMCs. The CDR3 nucleotides read TGCGCCAGCAGCCCGGTTTGGGGCGGGTACGAGCAGTACTTC. It codes for CASSPVWGGYEQYF.